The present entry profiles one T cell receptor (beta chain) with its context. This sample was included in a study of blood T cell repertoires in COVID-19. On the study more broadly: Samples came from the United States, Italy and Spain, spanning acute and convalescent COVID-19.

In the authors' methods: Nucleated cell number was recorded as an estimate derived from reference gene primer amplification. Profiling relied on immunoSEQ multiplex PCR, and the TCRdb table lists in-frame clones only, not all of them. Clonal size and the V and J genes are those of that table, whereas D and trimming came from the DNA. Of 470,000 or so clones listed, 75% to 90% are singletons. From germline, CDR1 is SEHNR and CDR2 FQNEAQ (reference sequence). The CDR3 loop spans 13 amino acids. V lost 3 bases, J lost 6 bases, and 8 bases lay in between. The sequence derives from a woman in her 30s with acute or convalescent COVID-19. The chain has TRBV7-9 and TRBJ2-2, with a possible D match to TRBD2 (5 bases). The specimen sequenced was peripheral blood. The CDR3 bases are TGTGCCAGCAGCTTCGGGGTTGCCGGGGAGCTGTTTTTT. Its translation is CASSFGVAGELFF.